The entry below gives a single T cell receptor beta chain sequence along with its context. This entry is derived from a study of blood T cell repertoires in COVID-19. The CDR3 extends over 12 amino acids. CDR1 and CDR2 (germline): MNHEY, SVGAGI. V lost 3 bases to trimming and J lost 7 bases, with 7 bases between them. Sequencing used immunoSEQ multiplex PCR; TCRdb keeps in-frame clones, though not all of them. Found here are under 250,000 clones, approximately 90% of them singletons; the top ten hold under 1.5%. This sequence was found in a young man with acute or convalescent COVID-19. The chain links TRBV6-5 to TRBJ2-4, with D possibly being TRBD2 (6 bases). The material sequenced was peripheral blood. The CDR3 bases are TGTGCCAGCAGTTATGGGGGGAACATTCAGTACTTC. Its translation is CASSYGGNIQYF.